This T cell receptor beta chain was documented in a study of response to subunit inactivated influenza vaccine. CDR3 length equals 12 residues. V was shortened by 6 bases and J by 2 bases, with 10 bases between the two germline ends. The germline gives CDR1 SQVTM, CDR2 ANQGSEA. A few counts support this clonotype. Each CDR3 protein gets one entry after TCRdb re-called the RT-PCR reads with MiXCR. This sample has roughly 630,000 distinct CDR3 sequences, with 14% found just once. The TCR was taken from a man aged 45-65 years who received an inactivated influenza vaccine. This sample comprised PBMCs from blood, obtained around 15 days before vaccination. The V and J genes are TRBV29-1 and TRBJ1-1; D remains unclear. Here the CDR3 DNA reads TGCAGCGTCCCTACAGATAACACTGAAGCTTTCTTT. This translates into CSVPTDNTEAFF.